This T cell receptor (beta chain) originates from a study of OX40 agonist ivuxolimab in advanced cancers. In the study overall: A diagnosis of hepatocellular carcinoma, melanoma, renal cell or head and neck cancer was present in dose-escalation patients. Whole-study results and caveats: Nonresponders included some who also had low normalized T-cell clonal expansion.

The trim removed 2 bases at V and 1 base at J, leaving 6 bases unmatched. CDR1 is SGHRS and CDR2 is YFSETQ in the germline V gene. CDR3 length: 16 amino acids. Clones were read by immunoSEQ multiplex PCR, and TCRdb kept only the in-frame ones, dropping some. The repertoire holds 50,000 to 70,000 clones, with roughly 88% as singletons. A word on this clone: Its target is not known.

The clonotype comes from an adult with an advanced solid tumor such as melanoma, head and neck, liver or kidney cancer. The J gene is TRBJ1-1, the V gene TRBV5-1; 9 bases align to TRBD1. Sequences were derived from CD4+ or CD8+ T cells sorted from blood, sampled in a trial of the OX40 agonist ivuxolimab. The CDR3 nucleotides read TGCGCCAGCAGCTTTCAGGGACAGGGAAAGAACACTGAAGCTTTCTTT. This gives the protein CASSFQGQGKNTEAFF.